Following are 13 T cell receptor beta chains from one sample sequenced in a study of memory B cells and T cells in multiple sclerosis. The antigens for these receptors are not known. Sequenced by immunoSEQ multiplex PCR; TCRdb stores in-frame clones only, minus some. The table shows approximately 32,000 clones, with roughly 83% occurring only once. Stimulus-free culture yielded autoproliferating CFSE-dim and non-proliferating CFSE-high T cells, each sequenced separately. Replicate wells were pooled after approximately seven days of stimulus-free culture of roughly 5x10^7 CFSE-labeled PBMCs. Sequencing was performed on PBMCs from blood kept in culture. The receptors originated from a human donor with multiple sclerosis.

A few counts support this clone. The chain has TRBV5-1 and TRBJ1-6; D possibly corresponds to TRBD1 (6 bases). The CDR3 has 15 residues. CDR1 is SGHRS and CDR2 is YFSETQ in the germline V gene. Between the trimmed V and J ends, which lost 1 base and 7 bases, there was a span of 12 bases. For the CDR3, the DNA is TGCGCCAGCAGCTTGACCGGGGGCGGAAATTCACCCCTCCACTTT. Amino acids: CASSLTGGGNSPLHF.

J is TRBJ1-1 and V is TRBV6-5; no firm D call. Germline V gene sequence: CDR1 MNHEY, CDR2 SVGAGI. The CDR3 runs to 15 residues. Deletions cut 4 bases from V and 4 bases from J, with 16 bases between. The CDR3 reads CASSSYWAVGTEAFF. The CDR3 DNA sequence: TGTGCCAGCAGTTCCTACTGGGCAGTAGGCACTGAAGCTTTCTTT.

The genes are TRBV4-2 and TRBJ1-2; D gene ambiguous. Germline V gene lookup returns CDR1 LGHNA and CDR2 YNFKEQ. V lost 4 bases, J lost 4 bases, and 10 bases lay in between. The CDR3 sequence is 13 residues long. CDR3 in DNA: TGTGCCAGCAGCCCAACGGCGGGCTATGGCTACACCTTC. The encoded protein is CASSPTAGYGYTF.

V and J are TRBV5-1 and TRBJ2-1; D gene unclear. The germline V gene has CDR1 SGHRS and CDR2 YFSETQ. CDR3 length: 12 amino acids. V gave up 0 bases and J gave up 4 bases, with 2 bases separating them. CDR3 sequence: CASSLEYNEQFF. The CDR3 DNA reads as TGCGCCAGCAGCTTGGAGTACAATGAGCAGTTCTTC.

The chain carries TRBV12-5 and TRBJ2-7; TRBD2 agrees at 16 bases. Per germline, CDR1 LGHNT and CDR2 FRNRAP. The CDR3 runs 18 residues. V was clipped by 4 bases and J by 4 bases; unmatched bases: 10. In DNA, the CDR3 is TGTGCTAGTGGTTCTGCCCCCGGGACTAGCGGGAGGGTTTACGAGCAGTACTTC. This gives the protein CASGSAPGTSGRVYEQYF.

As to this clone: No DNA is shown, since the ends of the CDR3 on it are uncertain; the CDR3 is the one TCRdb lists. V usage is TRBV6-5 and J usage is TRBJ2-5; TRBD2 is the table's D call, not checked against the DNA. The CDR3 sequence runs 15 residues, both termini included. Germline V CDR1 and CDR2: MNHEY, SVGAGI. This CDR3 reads CASSYSVVAGGSFYF.

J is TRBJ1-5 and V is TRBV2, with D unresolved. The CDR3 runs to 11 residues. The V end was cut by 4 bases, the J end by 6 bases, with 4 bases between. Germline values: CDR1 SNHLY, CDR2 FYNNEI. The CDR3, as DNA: TGTGCCAGCAGTGGGGGTCAGCCCCAGCATTTT. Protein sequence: CASSGGQPQHF.

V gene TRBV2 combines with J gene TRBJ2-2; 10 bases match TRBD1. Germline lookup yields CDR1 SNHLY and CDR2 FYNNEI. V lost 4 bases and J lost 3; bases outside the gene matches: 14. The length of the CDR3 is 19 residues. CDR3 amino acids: CASSAPIWDRGVHTGELFF. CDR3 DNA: TGTGCCAGCAGTGCTCCTATATGGGACAGGGGAGTTCACACCGGGGAGCTGTTTTTT.

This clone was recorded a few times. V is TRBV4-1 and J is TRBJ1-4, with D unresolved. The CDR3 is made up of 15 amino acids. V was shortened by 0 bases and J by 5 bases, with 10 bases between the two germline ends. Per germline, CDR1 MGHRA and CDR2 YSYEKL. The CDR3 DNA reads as TGCGCCAGCAGCCAAGATCGTGACTTGAATGAAAAACTGTTTTTT. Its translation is CASSQDRDLNEKLFF.

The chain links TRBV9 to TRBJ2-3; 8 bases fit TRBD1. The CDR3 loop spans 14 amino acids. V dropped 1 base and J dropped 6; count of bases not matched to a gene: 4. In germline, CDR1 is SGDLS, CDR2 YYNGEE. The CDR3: CASSVSTGADTQYF. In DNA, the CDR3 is TGTGCCAGCAGCGTATCGACAGGGGCCGATACGCAGTATTTT. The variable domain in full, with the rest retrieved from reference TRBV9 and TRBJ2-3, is DSGVTQTPKHLITATGQRVTLRCSPRSGDLSVYWYQQSLDQGLQFLIQYYNGEERAKGNILERFSAQQFPDLHSELNLSSLELGDSALYFCASSVSTGADTQYFGPGTRLTVL.

The CDR3 region is CASSSRQERNTEAFF. Here the CDR3 DNA reads TGTGCCAGTAGTTCTAGACAGGAGAGGAACACTGAAGCTTTCTTT. This chain uses TRBV19 with TRBJ1-1; possible D gene TRBD1, 6 bases. The germline V gene has CDR1 LNHDA and CDR2 SQIVND (reference sequence). The CDR3 is 15 residues long. V was trimmed by 5 bases and J by 1 base, leaving 14 bases between them.

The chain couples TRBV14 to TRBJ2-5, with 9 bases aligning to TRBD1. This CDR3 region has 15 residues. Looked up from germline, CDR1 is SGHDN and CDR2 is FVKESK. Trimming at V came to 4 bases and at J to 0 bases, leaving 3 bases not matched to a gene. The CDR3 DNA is TGTGCCAGCAGCCTTGGACAGGGGTACCAAGAGACCCAGTACTTC. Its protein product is CASSLGQGYQETQYF. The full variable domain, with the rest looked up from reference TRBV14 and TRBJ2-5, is EAGVTQFPSHSVIEKGQTVTLRCDPISGHDNLYWYRRVMGKEIKFLLHFVKESKQDESGMPNNRFLAERTGGTYSTLKVQPAELEDSGVYFCASSLGQGYQETQYFGPGTRLLVL.

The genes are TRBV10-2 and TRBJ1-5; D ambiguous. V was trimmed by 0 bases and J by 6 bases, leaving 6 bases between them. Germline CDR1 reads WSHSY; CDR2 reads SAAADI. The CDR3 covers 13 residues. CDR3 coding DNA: TGCGCCAGCAGTGAGTCGCCCGCTCAGCCCCAGCATTTT. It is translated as CASSESPAQPQHF.